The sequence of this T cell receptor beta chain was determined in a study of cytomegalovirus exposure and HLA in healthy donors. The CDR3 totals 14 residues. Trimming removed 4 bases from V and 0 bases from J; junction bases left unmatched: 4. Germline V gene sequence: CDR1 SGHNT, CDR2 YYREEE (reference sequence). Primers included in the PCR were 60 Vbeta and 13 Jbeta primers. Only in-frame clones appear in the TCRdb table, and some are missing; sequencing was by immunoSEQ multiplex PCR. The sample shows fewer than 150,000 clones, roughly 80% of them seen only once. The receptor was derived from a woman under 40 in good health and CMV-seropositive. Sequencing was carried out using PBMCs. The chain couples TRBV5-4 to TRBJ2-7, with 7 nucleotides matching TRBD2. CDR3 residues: CASSESGNSYEQYF. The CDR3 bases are TGTGCCAGCAGCGAGAGCGGGAACTCCTACGAGCAGTACTTC.